Listed here are 3 T cell receptor beta chains from one sample, sequenced in a study of neurological immune-mediated disorders (dated by TCRdb to the late 2010s). Libraries were constructed by 5' RACE. The instrument was an Illumina HiSeq 2500. TCRdb reanalyzed the raw reads on its own, using fastp at Q25 for trimming and MiXCR for clone calling, and kept in-frame beta chains. A single entry per CDR3 protein holds the most common genes and DNA from its merged rows. For this sample the table gives roughly 39,000 distinct CDR3 sequences, of which roughly 4.8% were detected only once. The ten largest clonotypes hold 7% to 9.5% of the sample. The source material was CD4+ T cells from blood. The receptors derive from a man between 18 and 29 years old in good health.

This clonotype was observed at least ten times. J is TRBJ2-7 and V is TRBV7-8; D is undetermined. The CDR3 is made up of 13 amino acids. Germline V lookup: CDR1 SGHVS, CDR2 FQNEAQ. The V gene lost 5 bases and the J gene lost 2 bases, with 10 bases spanning the gap. CDR3 in amino acids: CASSPRMAYEQYF. CDR3 bases: TGTGCCAGCAGCCCCAGGATGGCCTACGAGCAGTACTTC.

This clonotype was seen at least ten times. V is TRBV29-1 and J is TRBJ2-5; 9 bases align to TRBD2. Germline V lookup: CDR1 SQVTM, CDR2 ANQGSEA. The ends lost 6 bases at V and 5 bases at J; junction bases unmatched: 10. The CDR3 is 14 residues long. The CDR3 nucleotides read TGCAGCGTGACTAGCGGAGGATCAAGGGAGACCCAGTACTTC. It translates to CSVTSGGSRETQYF.

This chain joins TRBV20-1 and TRBJ2-3; D remains ambiguous. The CDR3 covers 14 residues. Trimming shortened V by 1 base and J by 6 bases, and 14 bases separated the two germline ends. CDR1 is DFQATT, CDR2 SNEGSKA, per germline (reference sequence). CDR3 region: CSARGVRIVDTQYF. As DNA, the CDR3 is TGCAGTGCTAGAGGTGTGAGGATTGTCGATACGCAGTATTTT.